The next 11 T cell receptor beta chains were all read from a single sample in a study of T cells after yellow fever vaccination. Using its own MiXCR run on the 5' RACE reads, TCRdb lists one record per CDR3 protein. Of 200,000 to 250,000 distinct CDR3 sequences listed, about 7% are singletons. The starting material was CD4+ T cells sorted from PBMCs, obtained 15 days after the yellow fever booster vaccination. Receptor source: a man under 40 who received the YFV17D yellow fever vaccine.

The sample holds a few counts of this clonotype. The J gene is TRBJ1-1, the V gene TRBV6-1, with TRBD1 as a possible D gene (6 bases). This CDR3 has 17 residues. Germline lookup yields CDR1 MNHNS and CDR2 SASEGT. With 7 bases removed from V and 6 bases from J, the gap between germline ends came to 27 bases. The CDR3 sequence is CASKSGARRGFWAEAFF. DNA of the CDR3: TGTGCCAGCAAATCGGGGGCCCGTCGAGGCTTTTGGGCTGAAGCTTTCTTT.

This chain connects TRBV10-2 to TRBJ2-3; 7 bases match TRBD2. The CDR3 runs 17 residues. Trimming cost V 4 bases and J 2 bases; bases outside gene matches: 12. Germline V gene lookup returns CDR1 WSHSY and CDR2 SAAADI. The CDR3 DNA is TGCGCCAGCAGTGGACGGGTAACTAGCGTGAACACAGATACGCAGTATTTT. It is translated as CASSGRVTSVNTDTQYF.

Many counts were recorded for this clonotype. The chain joins TRBV24-1 to TRBJ1-2; D not resolved. The CDR3 sequence is 10 residues long. V lost 7 bases to trimming and J lost 8 bases, with 7 bases between them. Germline CDR1 is KGHDR and CDR2 is SFDVKD. For the CDR3, the DNA is TGTGCCACCAGGGCCTACGGCTACACCTTC. It yields the protein CATRAYGYTF.

The J gene is TRBJ2-5, the V gene TRBV20-1; TRBD2 matches 9 bases. Germline V gives CDR1 DFQATT, CDR2 SNEGSKA (reference sequence). This CDR3 is 15 amino acids long. The V gene end was trimmed by 1 base and the J gene end by 0 bases; junction bases not matched to a gene: 3. The CDR3 sequence is CSARGLAGNQETQYF. CDR3 DNA sequence: TGCAGTGCTAGAGGGCTAGCGGGAAACCAAGAGACCCAGTACTTC.

At least ten counts were recorded for this clonotype. A junction end diverges from the germline sequence, so it may reflect a read error. The chain recombines TRBV5-1 with TRBJ2-7; 9 nucleotides align to TRBD1. The V gene's germline CDR1 is SGHRS and CDR2 YFSETQ. The CDR3 loop spans 13 amino acids. DNA for the CDR3: TGCGCCAGCAGCTTCGGGACAGGGTTCATTGTTAACTTC. Translated, it gives CASSFGTGFIVNF.

This clonotype was observed at least ten times. V and J are TRBV5-1 and TRBJ2-1; D gene unclear. Germline V gene data show CDR1 as SGHRS and CDR2 as YFSETQ. Trimming pared 2 bases from V and 12 bases from J, leaving 18 bases between. The CDR3 has 14 residues. The CDR3, as DNA: TGCGCCAGCAGCTTCGGTCGGTACGACTCGGGGCAGTTCTTC. Translating it yields CASSFGRYDSGQFF.

This clonotype was seen repeatedly, ten times or more. The chain carries TRBV7-6 and TRBJ2-3; 12 nucleotides match TRBD2. V shed 5 bases and J 6 bases; nucleotides not matched to a gene: 9. CDR3 length: 16 residues. In germline, CDR1 is SGHVS, CDR2 FNYEAQ. The CDR3 DNA follows: TGTGCCAGCAGCCTTGGACTAGCGGGAACAAGGGATACGCAGTATTTT. It specifies CASSLGLAGTRDTQYF. The full variable domain, its missing parts supplied by reference TRBV7-6 and TRBJ2-3, is GAGVSQSPRYKVTKRGQDVALRCDPISGHVSLYWYRQALGQGPEFLTYFNYEAQQDKSGLPNDRFSAERPEGSISTLTIQRTEQRDSAMYRCASSLGLAGTRDTQYFGPGTRLTVL.

This clonotype came up many times. The rearrangement joins TRBV6-2 or TRBV6-3 to TRBJ2-2; TRBD2 matches 8 bases. V lost 4 bases, J lost 0 bases, and 13 bases stayed unmatched. In germline, CDR1 is MNHEY, CDR2 SVGEGT. The CDR3 runs 19 residues. The CDR3 sequence: CASSSITRLAHANTGELFF. The CDR3 region has the DNA TGTGCCAGCAGTTCGATTACTCGACTAGCGCACGCGAACACCGGGGAGCTGTTTTTT.

This clonotype was picked up a small number of times. The V call is TRBV20-1, the J call TRBJ1-4; D is unclear. Per the germline V gene, CDR1 is DFQATT and CDR2 is SNEGSKA (reference sequence). V shed 6 bases and J shed 6 bases, with 14 bases lying between them. CDR3 size: 13 residues. The CDR3 is CSARQQFHEKLFF. CDR3 bases: TGCAGTGCCAGGCAACAGTTCCATGAAAAACTGTTTTTT.

The chain links TRBV6-1 to TRBJ2-1; D call uncertain. The V end lost 6 bases, the J end lost 5 bases, and 11 bases lay between the germline ends. This CDR3 is built from 13 residues. Germline V CDR1 and CDR2: MNHNS, SASEGT. Here the CDR3 DNA reads TGTGCCAGCAGCCCCCGACTGGACAATGAGCAGTTCTTC. Its protein is CASSPRLDNEQFF.

Only a few counts were recorded for this clonotype. V usage is TRBV12-3 or TRBV12-4 and J usage is TRBJ2-1; D is possibly TRBD2 (5 bases). V lost 1 base, J lost 8 bases, and 18 bases lay in between. The CDR3 length is 16 residues. CDR3 sequence: CASSLDFGELSDEQFF. CDR3 coding DNA: TGTGCCAGCAGTTTAGATTTTGGGGAGTTAAGCGATGAGCAGTTCTTC.